Below, one T cell receptor (beta chain) is given with its context. The antigen is unknown. V shed 4 bases and J shed 11 bases, with 15 bases lying between them. The CDR3 runs 14 residues. CDR1 LNHDA and CDR2 SQIVND come from the germline V gene (reference sequence). Genomic DNA (from each subset) was split evenly across several immunoSEQ plates. Data came from immunoSEQ multiplex PCR; TCRdb stores just in-frame clones and leaves some out. This sample has some 2,000,000 clones; over 85% occur once, and the top ten carry 0.1% to 0.15%. These data belong to a study of shared clonotypes between healthy human individuals. Overall study context: Three plates each covered CD4 naive and memory; CD8 naive two, CD8 memory one. Study-wide results and limits: Shared clonotypes across all four donors exceeded non-shared ones in generation probability.

The gene calls are TRBV19 and TRBJ1-6; D gene ambiguous. This receptor was taken from a young man in good health. The sequencing sample was made of naive CD4+ T cells sorted from blood. As for subset: CD45RA+ positively selected. For the CDR3, the DNA is TGTGCCAGTAGTACACCGGACCTCGTGGCACCCCTCCACTTT. Protein sequence: CASSTPDLVAPLHF.